This entry describes one T cell receptor beta chain. This record comes from a study of somatic mutations in cytotoxic T cells in rheumatoid arthritis. Libraries were prepared by immunoSEQ multiplex PCR; TCRdb keeps only in-frame clonotypes and omits some of them. The repertoire holds 6,500 to 9,000 clones, with around 80% as singletons. The clonotype comes from an adult with rheumatoid arthritis. What was sequenced was CD8+ T cells sorted from blood.

The CDR3 loop is CASSLGELEKLFF. The CDR3 DNA reads TGTGCCAGCAGCTTAGGAGAGTTGGAAAAACTGTTTTTT. The chain is built from TRBV7-2 and TRBJ1-4, with D uncertain. V was trimmed by 1 base and J by 8 bases, leaving 8 bases between them. This CDR3 comprises 13 residues. Germline assignment: CDR1 SGHTA and CDR2 FQGNSA.